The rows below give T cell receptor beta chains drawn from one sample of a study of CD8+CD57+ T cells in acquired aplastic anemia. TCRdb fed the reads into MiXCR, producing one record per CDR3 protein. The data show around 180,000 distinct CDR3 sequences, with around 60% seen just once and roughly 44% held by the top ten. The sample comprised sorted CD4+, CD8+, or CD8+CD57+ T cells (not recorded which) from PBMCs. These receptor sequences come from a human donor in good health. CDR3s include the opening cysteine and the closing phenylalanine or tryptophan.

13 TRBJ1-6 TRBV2 CASSDESNSPLHF
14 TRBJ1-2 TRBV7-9 CASSFGTGPSGYTF
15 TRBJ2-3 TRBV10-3 CAISDSSGSTDTQYF
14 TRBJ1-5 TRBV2 CASSEDRVNQPQHF
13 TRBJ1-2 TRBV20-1 CSAPTGKSYGYTF
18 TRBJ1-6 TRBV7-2 CASSQEGRPGPYNSPLHF
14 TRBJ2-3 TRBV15 CATSAGVDTDTQYF
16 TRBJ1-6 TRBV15 CATSRGTQGAQSVLIF
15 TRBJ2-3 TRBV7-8 CASSSGTRGTDTQCF
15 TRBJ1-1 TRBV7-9 CASSYLQGMNTEAFF
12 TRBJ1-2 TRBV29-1 CSVYGQGNGYTF
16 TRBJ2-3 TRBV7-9 CASSFSPAGDYNEQYF
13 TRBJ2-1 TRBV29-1 CSEGVGSYNEQFF
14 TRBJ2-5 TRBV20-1 CSASRLAEKETQYF
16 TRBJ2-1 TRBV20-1 CSATLAGSGSYNEQFF
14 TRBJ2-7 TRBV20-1 CSAVSGTGVYEQYF
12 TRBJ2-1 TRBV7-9 CASSLAGLGQFF
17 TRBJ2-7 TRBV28 CASSPLISGSPSYEQYF
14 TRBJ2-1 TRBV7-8 CASSTWTGGDEQFF
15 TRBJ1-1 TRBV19 CASSIGRTGLAEAFF